A single sample is the source of the 21 T cell receptor beta chains below, sequenced in a study of shared clonotypes between healthy human individuals. Data came from immunoSEQ multiplex PCR; TCRdb stores just in-frame clones and leaves some out. The sample holds approximately 2.5 million clones, approximately 90% seen once. Material: naive CD4+ T cells sorted from blood. The sample's subset: CD45RA+ positively selected. These TCRs come from a man aged 18 to 35 in good health.

For this clone: One end of the junction fails to match germline, which may point to a read error. The CDR3 coding sequence is TGTGCTAGCAGCTTAGGGGAGACCACCTCGCCGGTCTTC. This translates into CASSLGETTSPVF. V gene TRBV7-7 combines with J gene TRBJ2-1; D may match TRBD1 or TRBD2 (5 bases each). CDR1 and CDR2 (germline): SSHAT, FNYEAQ (reference sequence). The CDR3 runs 13 residues.

The chain employs TRBV27 and TRBJ2-7, with D perhaps TRBD1 (5 bases). Per germline, CDR1 MNHEY and CDR2 SMNVEV (reference sequence). This CDR3 spans 12 amino acids. V lost 7 bases to trimming and J lost 13 bases, with 20 bases between them. CDR3 nucleotides: TGTGCCAGCACCTTACTCGACAGTAACCCCTACTTC. This encodes CASTLLDSNPYF.

V usage is TRBV19 and J usage is TRBJ2-3; D remains unclear. V was pared by 5 bases and J by 4 bases, with 7 bases between. CDR1 and CDR2 from the germline V gene are LNHDA and SQIVND (reference sequence). The CDR3 runs to 12 residues. CDR3 residues: CASSQFADTQYF. The CDR3 DNA reads as TGTGCCAGTAGTCAGTTCGCAGATACGCAGTATTTT. Based on the CDR3 plus reference TRBV19 and TRBJ2-3, the full variable domain is DGGITQSPKYLFRKEGQNVTLSCEQNLNHDAMYWYRQDPGQGLRLIYYSQIVNDFQKGDIAEGYSVSREKKESFPLTVTSAQKNPTAFYLCASSQFADTQYFGPGTRLTVL.

The rearrangement joins TRBV5-8 to TRBJ1-2; 11 nucleotides match TRBD1. Per the germline V gene, CDR1 is SGHTS and CDR2 is YDEGEE. The V gene end was trimmed by 4 bases and the J gene end by 3 bases; junction bases not matched to a gene: 5. This CDR3 has 15 residues. CDR3 protein: CASSPDRGLDYGYTF. CDR3 sequence (DNA): TGTGCCAGCAGCCCGGACAGGGGGCTCGACTATGGCTACACCTTC.

V and J are TRBV9 and TRBJ2-1; TRBD1 matches at 10 bases. The length of the CDR3 is 14 residues. Germline trimming cut 1 base from V and 7 bases from J; bases unmatched to any gene: 2. From germline, CDR1 is SGDLS and CDR2 YYNGEE. The CDR3 coding sequence is TGTGCCAGCAGCGTACTGGGACAGGGGAATGAGCAGTTCTTC. Amino acids: CASSVLGQGNEQFF. The full variable domain, with the rest looked up from reference TRBV9 and TRBJ2-1, is DSGVTQTPKHLITATGQRVTLRCSPRSGDLSVYWYQQSLDQGLQFLIQYYNGEERAKGNILERFSAQQFPDLHSELNLSSLELGDSALYFCASSVLGQGNEQFFGPGTRLTVL.

The J gene is TRBJ1-3, the V gene TRBV10-3; D might be TRBD1 (5 bases). CDR1 is ENHRY, CDR2 SYGVKD, per germline. V lost 6 bases and J lost 4, with 16 bases in between. The CDR3 totals 15 residues. The CDR3 reads CAIRKPGTSGNTIYF. CDR3 nucleotide sequence: TGTGCCATCAGAAAACCCGGGACCTCAGGAAACACCATATATTTT.

The sample holds a few counts of this clone. This specimen includes other DNA sequences encoding the same CDR3. This chain links TRBV30 with TRBJ2-5; the D is unclear. Per germline, CDR1 GTSNPN and CDR2 SVGIG (reference sequence). Trimming removed 4 bases at V and 5 bases at J, with 5 bases between. The length of the CDR3 is 10 residues. The CDR3 region is CAWKLETQYF. The CDR3 DNA reads TGTGCCTGGAAGTTGGAGACCCAGTACTTC. Using reference TRBV30 and TRBJ2-5 for the parts outside the CDR3, the full variable domain is SQTIHQWPATLVQPVGSPLSLECTVEGTSNPNLYWYRQAAGRGLQLLFYSVGIGQISSEVPQNLSASRPQDRQFILSSKKLLLSDSGFYLCAWKLETQYFGPGTRLLVL.

The gene calls are TRBV2 and TRBJ2-5, with D tentatively TRBD2 (6 bases). CDR3 length: 12 residues. The germline V and J ends were trimmed by 4 bases and 5 bases, with 8 bases remaining between them. CDR1 is SNHLY and CDR2 is FYNNEI in the germline V gene. CDR3 DNA sequence: TGTGCCAGCAGTGCTCGGGGGGAGACCCAGTACTTC. Translation gives CASSARGETQYF. Looking up the rest from reference TRBV2 and TRBJ2-5 gives the full variable domain: EPEVTQTPSHQVTQMGQEVILRCVPISNHLYFYWYRQILGQKVEFLVSFYNNEISEKSEIFDDQFSVERPDGSNFTLKIRSTKLEDSAMYFCASSARGETQYFGPGTRLLVL.

About this clone itself: At the DNA level, this CDR3 is encoded by other sequences in the same sample as well. The chain joins TRBV10-3 to TRBJ1-5, with 7 bases that match TRBD1. Germline V gene lookup returns CDR1 ENHRY and CDR2 SYGVKD. This CDR3 has 15 residues. The V and J ends lost 3 bases and 1 base, in that order; junction bases with no gene match: 3. The CDR3 nucleotides read TGTGCCATCAGTGACAGGGGGTTGAGCAATCAGCCCCAGCATTTT. This gives the protein CAISDRGLSNQPQHF.

This clone was detected once. The rearrangement uses TRBV5-1 and TRBJ1-2, with D perhaps matching TRBD1 (6 bases). The CDR3 runs to 14 residues. Trimming shortened V by 6 bases and J by 6 bases, and 18 bases separated the two germline ends. The germline gives CDR1 SGHRS, CDR2 YFSETQ. CDR3 DNA sequence: TGCGCCAGCACACCCCTCCAGGGGCGGGATGGCTACACCTTC. This translates into CASTPLQGRDGYTF.

The chain has TRBV18 and TRBJ2-3, with a tentative D call TRBD1 (6 bases). There are 16 residues in the CDR3. V lost 2 bases, J lost 0 bases, and 12 bases lay in between. Germline CDR1 reads KGHSH; CDR2 reads LQKENI. CDR3 protein: CASSPGNRVSTDTQYF. The DNA of the CDR3 is TGTGCCAGCTCACCAGGTAACAGGGTTAGCACAGATACGCAGTATTTT.

This clone was recorded once. The V gene is TRBV28, the J gene TRBJ1-4; the D gene is possibly TRBD1 (6 bases). The CDR3 sequence is 16 residues long. CDR1 is MDHEN, CDR2 SYDVKM, per germline. The V and J ends lost 3 bases and 4 bases respectively, with 15 bases between them. CDR3 residues: CASSFPTGRGNEKLFF. The CDR3 bases are TGTGCCAGCAGTTTCCCAACAGGGAGGGGTAATGAAAAACTGTTTTTT. Full variable domain (outside the CDR3, taken from reference TRBV28 and TRBJ1-4): DVKVTQSSRYLVKRTGEKVFLECVQDMDHENMFWYRQDPGLGLRLIYFSYDVKMKEKGDIPEGYSVSREKKERFSLILESASTNQTSMYLCASSFPTGRGNEKLFFGSGTQLSVL.

This rearrangement joins TRBV7-6 to TRBJ2-2, with D possibly being TRBD2 (6 bases). Germline-derived CDR1 and CDR2 are SGHVS and FNYEAQ. This CDR3 is 15 amino acids long. V was pared by 5 bases and J by 8 bases, with 18 bases between. This CDR3 reads CASSPWDSSRGELFF. The CDR3 DNA reads as TGTGCCAGCAGCCCATGGGACTCCTCCAGGGGGGAGCTGTTTTTT.

The chain has TRBV30 and TRBJ2-7; D gene ambiguous. Deletions cut 5 bases from V and 6 bases from J, with 11 bases between. This CDR3 has 11 residues. CDR1 GTSNPN and CDR2 SVGIG come from the germline V gene (reference sequence). CDR3 amino acids: CAWGQFGEQYF. CDR3 nucleotides: TGTGCCTGGGGTCAATTTGGCGAGCAGTACTTC.

The V and J genes are TRBV11-2 and TRBJ1-2, with 10 nucleotides matching TRBD1. The CDR3 runs to 19 residues. With 5 bases clipped from V and 3 bases from J, the junction kept 18 bases outside the gene matches. Looked up from germline, CDR1 is SGHAT and CDR2 is FQNNGV. CDR3: CASSLGRGQGGNRDYGYTF. CDR3 bases: TGTGCCAGCAGCCTCGGCCGAGGACAGGGGGGGAACAGGGACTATGGCTACACCTTC.

V gene TRBV18 combines with J gene TRBJ2-2, with D hard to call. The V end lost 0 bases, the J end lost 5 bases, and 10 bases lay between the germline ends. From germline, CDR1 is KGHSH and CDR2 LQKENI. CDR3 length: 15 residues. This CDR3 reads CASSPPPTLTGELFF. The CDR3 nucleotides read TGTGCCAGCTCACCACCTCCGACTCTGACCGGGGAGCTGTTTTTT.

V usage is TRBV5-1 and J usage is TRBJ2-7; D might be TRBD2 (7 bases). The germline V gene encodes CDR1 SGHRS and CDR2 YFSETQ. The CDR3 runs to 14 residues. The V gene lost 4 bases and the J gene lost 2 bases, with 13 bases spanning the gap. CDR3 coding DNA: TGCGCCAGCAGCGTCTCGGGGGGCGCCTACGAGCAGTACTTC. The encoded protein is CASSVSGGAYEQYF.

Worth noting for this clone: The sample holds other DNA sequences that translate to the same CDR3. This rearrangement joins TRBV7-2 to TRBJ2-7; D might be TRBD1 or TRBD2, each matching 7 bases. Germline V gene data show CDR1 as SGHTA and CDR2 as FQGNSA. Deletions cut 5 bases from V and 7 bases from J, with 18 bases between. This CDR3 has 14 residues. The CDR3 coding sequence is TGTGCCAGCAGCCCCAGGGGGGGAGTGGGGGAGCAGTACTTC. Translated, it gives CASSPRGGVGEQYF.

The chain recombines TRBV10-3 with TRBJ2-1, with 9 bases lining up with TRBD1. The CDR3 runs to 13 residues. V shed 10 bases and J 5 bases; nucleotides not matched to a gene: 6. Germline loops: CDR1 ENHRY, CDR2 SYGVKD. CDR3 sequence reads: CANGQGWDNEQFF. The CDR3 DNA follows: TGTGCCAACGGACAGGGGTGGGACAATGAGCAGTTCTTC.

To note about this clone: Other nucleotide sequences from this sample produce the same CDR3. The J gene is TRBJ1-6, the V gene TRBV2; D might be TRBD1 (6 bases). Between the trimmed V and J ends, which lost 10 bases and 1 base, there was a span of 8 bases. CDR3 size: 13 residues. Per germline, CDR1 SNHLY and CDR2 FYNNEI. As DNA, the CDR3 is TGTGCCACTCAGGGGTCCTATAATTCACCCCTCCACTTT. Protein product: CATQGSYNSPLHF.

The rearrangement joins TRBV19 to TRBJ2-1; the match to TRBD1 covers 8 bases. The J segment lost 10 bases and the V segment lost 3 bases, leaving 11 bases of the junction unmatched. This CDR3 has 15 amino acids. CDR1 is LNHDA, CDR2 SQIVND, per germline (reference sequence). This CDR3 is CASSMGGQVRMEQFF. For the CDR3, the DNA is TGTGCCAGTAGTATGGGGGGACAGGTAAGGATGGAGCAGTTCTTC.